This T cell receptor (beta chain) is drawn from a study of blood T cell repertoires in COVID-19 (dated by TCRdb to the early 2020s). Regarding the study in general: The collaborator samples originated in the United States, Italy and Spain and spanned the acute and convalescent phases of COVID-19. The material from the prospective study consisted of cDNA or gDNA derived from T cells, B-cell-depleted T cells, or PBMCs. Deeply sampled blood TCRbeta repertoires from subjects exposed to, actively infected with, or recovered from COVID-19 were included in the dataset. The repertoires were released in a freely available public database intended as a resource for research on the immune response to SARS-CoV-2. Samples came from the ongoing ImmuneRACE study (first 160 participants) plus 1,254 subjects from 6 global collaborators. Nearly every sample came with metadata listing a de-identified subject ID, COVID-19 status, age in years and sex. Where HLA class I and class II types were available, the types were taken from metadata supplied by the sample provider, not from assay-based typing. General study outcomes and caveats: The amount of clinical and demographic metadata varied by source and participant and was provided uncurated.

Whole blood was collected in K2EDTA tubes by collaborating institutions according to the institutions' own protocols. For TCRbeta analysis, collaborators shipped samples as frozen whole blood, isolated PBMCs, or DNA extracted from either of those sample types. Details on this clone: Its recognized antigen is unknown. No base quality values were provided; no much bigger clone lies one nucleotide off.

TCRbeta CDR3 regions were amplified from genomic DNA using the immunoSEQ Assay, a bias-controlled multiplex PCR. The paper's processing steps were these. Nucleated cell counts per sample were estimated from amplification of reference gene primers within the assay. To quantify the absolute abundance of each unique TCRbeta CDR3 rearrangement, sequence reads were collapsed and filtered. Productive Simpson clonality was computed per sample as the square root of Simpson's diversity index over productive rearrangements. Here the immuneACCESS table is served through TCRdb, limited to in-frame sequences with V and J called. Missing clones are a known gap in these copies; in checked studies unresolved V genes cover under half, and the rest lacks a known reason. V, J and clone size derive from that table, while D and trimming were established from the DNA sequence. The sample data list 85,000 to 130,000 clones, and 70% to 80% of these were observed just once. The ten largest clones add up to 0.9% of the sample.

Inclusive of the bounding cysteine and phenylalanine, the CDR3 is 14 residues long. Solely the CDR3 DNA is kept, with 42 bases framed from the first base. Looking up the germline V gene yields CDR1 SGHRS and CDR2 YFSETQ. V is clipped by 6 bases and J by 5 bases, and the sequence between their germline boundaries is 17 bases long. The chain uses TRBV5-1 and TRBJ2-5, with TRBD2 tentatively as D gene (7 bases match). Sample: peripheral blood. This TCR was recovered from a human donor with acute or convalescent COVID-19. The donor label of this sample is uncertain. In nucleotides, the sequence is TGCGCCAGCACCATGGGGGGGCCGGGGGAGACCCAGTACTTC. Its protein product is CASTMGGPGETQYF.